This TCR beta chain was retrieved from a study of cytomegalovirus exposure and HLA in healthy donors. Study information: The study placed 70% to 90% of its 398 genotyped donors in the Caucasian-associated ancestry cluster.

Use of 60 Vbeta and 13 Jbeta primers characterized the PCR. TCRdb's table, derived via immunoSEQ multiplex PCR, lists solely in-frame clones and lacks some. The table shows 100,000 or so clones, with about 74% occurring only once. To note about this clone: As yet, its antigen is unknown.

Study-wide results and limits: An ancestry cluster, one associated with Asian ancestry, reportedly showed fewer N-insertions than the roughly 610-donor mean in a later analysis. Earlier analysis yielded a pattern in which most TCR beta V segments were productive about 87% or about 30% of the time.

Trimming took off 5 bases at V and 0 bases at J, with 14 bases between the two ends. The CDR3 spans 17 residues. Germline CDR1 MNHEY, CDR2 SMNVEV (reference sequence). Material: PBMCs. This receptor was taken from a woman in her late teens or twenties in good health and CMV-seropositive. The V and J genes are TRBV27 and TRBJ2-6, with D possibly TRBD1 on 5 matching bases. CDR3 sequence: CASSPLGATSGANVLTF. The DNA for the CDR3 is TGTGCCAGCAGTCCACTTGGGGCGACCTCTGGGGCCAACGTCCTGACTTTC.